This entry lists 25 T cell receptor beta chains sequenced from one sample in a study of cytotoxic CD8 clonotypes in ibrutinib-treated CLL (dated by TCRdb to about 2021). Read against the paper, the sample's time point label means: progressive disease on ibrutinib. Libraries were prepared through the immunoSEQ multiplex PCR assay. TCRdb re-hosts the immuneACCESS table, in-frame sequences only. Its copies lack some clones; in the studies checked, an unresolved V gene accounts for under half of them, and the cause for the rest is not known. The sample data list tens of thousands of clones, and approximately 70% of these were observed just once. The top ten clonotypes cover around 10% of the sample. The sample was PBMCs, taken at disease progression, from a patient treated with ibrutinib. These receptors all stem from a human donor with chronic lymphocytic leukemia.

This chain links TRBV28 with TRBJ2-1, with a weak D call TRBD2 (5 bases). The CDR3 totals 17 residues. Trimming took off 0 bases at V and 13 bases at J, with 25 bases between the two ends. The germline V gene has CDR1 MDHEN and CDR2 SYDVKM. For the CDR3, the DNA is TGTGCCAGCAGTTTATGGGCGGCTCGGCGAAGGTTTAGCGAACAGTTCTTC. Translating it yields CASSLWAARRRFSEQFF.

The rearrangement joins TRBV19 to TRBJ2-1, with 9 bases matching TRBD2. This CDR3 contains 18 residues. Losses at the gene ends were 3 bases for V and 4 bases for J; bases not matched to a gene: 13. CDR1 and CDR2 from the germline V gene are LNHDA and SQIVND (reference sequence). CDR3 nucleotide sequence: TGTGCCAGTAGTATTCGGGGAGCGGCGGGAGGGCCGTACAATGAGCAGTTCTTC. Amino acid sequence: CASSIRGAAGGPYNEQFF.

In its sample, this clone was seen a few times. The chain joins TRBV2 to TRBJ1-1; a weak D match, TRBD1 (6 bases). The CDR3 spans 14 residues. CDR1 SNHLY and CDR2 FYNNEI come from the germline V gene. V was clipped by 4 bases and J by 7 bases, with 16 bases between them. This CDR3 is CASSVRGGDIEAFF. The CDR3 coding sequence is TGTGCCAGCAGTGTTAGGGGGGGCGATATTGAAGCTTTCTTT.

This sequence joins TRBV6-5 and TRBJ2-1; 8 bases map to TRBD2. Trimming removed 5 bases from V and 4 bases from J; junction bases left unmatched: 7. This CDR3 has 15 residues. CDR1 MNHEY and CDR2 SVGAGI come from the germline V gene. CDR3 in DNA: TGTGCCAGCAGTCTAAGCGGGGGCCGTTACAATGAGCAGTTCTTC. This gives the protein CASSLSGGRYNEQFF.

This chain links TRBV25-1 with TRBJ1-4; no reliable D call. V was trimmed by 6 bases and J by 6 bases, leaving 14 bases between them. This CDR3 has 14 amino acids. Germline CDR1 MGHDK, CDR2 SYGVNS. The CDR3 DNA is TGTGCCAGCAGCCAGGTCCCCGGGGATGAAAAACTGTTTTTT. Protein: CASSQVPGDEKLFF.

This rearrangement joins TRBV29-1 to TRBJ2-5; TRBD2 aligns across 8 bases. From germline, CDR1 is SQVTM and CDR2 ANQGSEA. CDR3 length: 14 residues. V lost 3 bases and J lost 4; bases outside the gene matches: 7. CDR3 nucleotide sequence: TGCAGCGTTGACCCCGGGGGGGGCGGAGAGACCCAGTACTTC. Protein: CSVDPGGGGETQYF.

This clone was recorded once. The J gene is TRBJ1-1, the V gene TRBV18; D gene unclear. The CDR3 loop spans 13 amino acids. Germline V gene lookup returns CDR1 KGHSH and CDR2 LQKENI. V was trimmed by 5 bases and J by 0 bases, leaving 7 bases between them. The CDR3, as DNA: TGTGCCAGCTCAGAGTCGCTGAACACTGAAGCTTTCTTT. Residues: CASSESLNTEAFF.

This clone occurred once. V and J are TRBV18 and TRBJ2-2; D remains ambiguous. The germline V gene encodes CDR1 KGHSH and CDR2 LQKENI. With 1 base removed from V and 4 bases from J, the gap between germline ends came to 4 bases. This CDR3 has 13 residues. In DNA, the CDR3 is TGTGCCAGCTCACCACTATCCACCGGGGAGCTGTTTTTT. Protein: CASSPLSTGELFF.

This clone was seen a single time. At the DNA level, this CDR3 is encoded by other sequences in the same sample as well. The chain couples TRBV5-1 to TRBJ1-1; TRBD1 matches at 11 bases. The V segment lost 4 bases and the J segment 4 bases; nucleotides outside the gene matches: 3. Looked up from germline, CDR1 is SGHRS and CDR2 is YFSETQ. This CDR3 has 14 residues. The CDR3 reads CASSPGTGGTEAFF. In nucleotides, the CDR3 is TGCGCCAGCAGCCCAGGGACAGGGGGCACTGAAGCTTTCTTT.

V and J are TRBV7-8 and TRBJ1-1; 9 bases are a match to TRBD1. There are 15 residues in the CDR3. Germline trimming cut 1 base from V and 7 bases from J; bases unmatched to any gene: 7. Germline loops: CDR1 SGHVS, CDR2 FQNEAQ. The CDR3 loop is CASSLGLLGQGEAFF. The DNA of the CDR3 is TGTGCCAGCAGCTTAGGCCTCCTGGGACAGGGTGAAGCTTTCTTT.

This clone has more than one count but fewer than ten. The gene calls are TRBV18 and TRBJ1-5; TRBD1 aligns across 7 bases. CDR1 and CDR2 from the germline V gene are KGHSH and LQKENI. CDR3 length: 15 residues. The J segment lost 7 bases and the V segment lost 6 bases, leaving 12 bases of the junction unmatched. The CDR3 nucleotides read TGTGCCAGCTCCCCTTCAACAGGGGCCCAGCAGCCCCAGCATTTT. It yields the protein CASSPSTGAQQPQHF.

The rearrangement links TRBV5-4 to TRBJ1-1; D unclear. V was shortened by 4 bases and J by 3 bases, with 13 bases between the two germline ends. Germline CDR1 SGHNT, CDR2 YYREEE (reference sequence). The CDR3 sequence is 14 residues long. The CDR3 is CASSKPGGDTEAFF. The CDR3 DNA follows: TGTGCCAGCAGCAAGCCGGGTGGCGACACTGAAGCTTTCTTT.

A few counts support this clone. The chain employs TRBV7-2 and TRBJ2-1; unclear D gene. V dropped 7 bases and J dropped 6 bases, with 16 bases sitting between them. CDR1 and CDR2 (germline): SGHTA, FQGNSA. The CDR3 sequence is 14 residues long. Written as DNA, the CDR3 is TGTGCCAGCACCCCCTCCGGCAGCTCCAATGAGCAGTTCTTC. Translation gives CASTPSGSSNEQFF.

This sequence joins TRBV28 and TRBJ2-7; 7 bases are shared with TRBD2. CDR1 and CDR2 from the germline V gene are MDHEN and SYDVKM. The CDR3 has 16 residues. Trimming removed 6 bases from V and 2 bases from J; junction bases left unmatched: 13. CDR3 in DNA: TGTGCCAGCAGCCCCGCGGCGGGAGAGTCTACCTACGAGCAGTACTTC. This encodes CASSPAAGESTYEQYF.

This CDR3 reads CASSQGYGVFTEAFF. The CDR3 DNA sequence: TGCGCCAGCAGCCAAGGGTACGGGGTTTTCACTGAAGCTTTCTTT. V usage is TRBV4-1 and J usage is TRBJ1-1; no clear D gene. This CDR3 comprises 15 residues. Trimming shortened V by 1 base and J by 4 bases, and 13 bases separated the two germline ends. Germline V lookup: CDR1 MGHRA, CDR2 YSYEKL.

This chain connects TRBV20-1 to TRBJ2-7; possibly TRBD1 or TRBD2 for D (5 bases each). Germline CDR1 reads DFQATT; CDR2 reads SNEGSKA (reference sequence). V was trimmed by 5 bases and J by 3 bases, leaving 8 bases between them. This CDR3 is 11 amino acids long. The DNA for the CDR3 is TGCAGTGCTGGGGACGGCTACGAGCAGTACTTC. Translation: CSAGDGYEQYF.

V usage is TRBV14 and J usage is TRBJ2-4, with TRBD2 identical over 7 bases. V was clipped by 5 bases and J by 9 bases; unmatched bases: 10. The length of the CDR3 is 14 residues. Germline lookup yields CDR1 SGHDN and CDR2 FVKESK. The CDR3 loop reads CASSGGGPSPIQYF. CDR3 bases: TGTGCCAGCAGCGGGGGGGGACCCTCCCCCATTCAGTACTTC.

V usage is TRBV14 and J usage is TRBJ2-4; 11 bases align to TRBD2. Germline CDR1 is SGHDN and CDR2 is FVKESK. This CDR3 is built from 19 residues. V lost 0 bases and J lost 0; bases outside the gene matches: 7. CDR3 sequence: CASSQDWTSGPLAKNIQYF. CDR3 nucleotides: TGTGCCAGCAGCCAAGATTGGACTAGCGGGCCCCTAGCCAAAAACATTCAGTACTTC.

V is TRBV6-6 and J is TRBJ2-1, with D possibly TRBD1 on 5 matching bases. This CDR3 has 15 amino acids. Germline CDR1 reads MNHNY; CDR2 reads SVGAGI (reference sequence). V shed 4 bases and J shed 10 bases, with 20 bases lying between them. CDR3 nucleotides: TGTGCCAGCAGTTCGGGTGGGGCACCACCCCTAGAGCAGTTCTTC. The encoded protein is CASSSGGAPPLEQFF.

In regard to this clone: Other DNA sequences of this sample code for an identical CDR3. The chain employs TRBV25-1 and TRBJ1-4, with a possible D match to TRBD1 (6 bases). V dropped 4 bases and J dropped 0 bases, with 15 bases sitting between them. Germline CDR1 and CDR2: MGHDK and SYGVNS. This CDR3 is built from 17 residues. CDR3 region: CASSGGAGGSTNEKLFF. In nucleotides, the CDR3 is TGTGCCAGCAGTGGGGGGGCTGGGGGCTCAACTAATGAAAAACTGTTTTTT.

This clone came up once. The DNA for the CDR3 is TGCGCCAGCAGCTTGGGGACAGGGATTGGAAACACCATATATTTT. It yields the protein CASSLGTGIGNTIYF. The rearrangement links TRBV5-1 to TRBJ1-3; 8 bases line up with TRBD1. The trim removed 0 bases at V and 3 bases at J, leaving 2 bases unmatched. The CDR3 spans 15 residues. The germline gives CDR1 SGHRS, CDR2 YFSETQ.

The CDR3 protein is CASSTTTSGNQPQHF. CDR3 nucleotide sequence: TGTGCCAGCAGTACCACAACCTCTGGGAATCAGCCCCAGCATTTT. The chain employs TRBV6-6 and TRBJ1-5, with D uncertain. The V end lost 5 bases, the J end lost 4 bases, and 15 bases lay between the germline ends. Germline assignment: CDR1 MNHNY and CDR2 SVGAGI (reference sequence). The CDR3 spans 15 residues.

This clone turned up a few times. The rearrangement links TRBV30 to TRBJ1-2, with 7 nucleotides matching TRBD1. Germline CDR1 and CDR2: GTSNPN and SVGIG (reference sequence). This CDR3 region has 14 residues. V shed 1 base, J shed 8 bases, and the junction held 10 bases outside the gene matches. CDR3 region: CAWSALGQAWGYTF. Written as DNA, the CDR3 is TGTGCCTGGAGTGCCCTAGGACAGGCGTGGGGCTACACCTTC.

The chain has TRBV19 and TRBJ1-5; 8 bases match TRBD1. J gave up 0 bases and V 5 bases, and 9 bases lay outside the gene matches. The CDR3 has 17 amino acids. Germline V CDR1 and CDR2: LNHDA, SQIVND (reference sequence). The CDR3 DNA reads as TGTGCCAGTAGTGTCGGGACAGGCTACTATAGCAATCAGCCCCAGCATTTT. As protein: CASSVGTGYYSNQPQHF. Full variable domain (missing parts from reference TRBV19 and TRBJ1-5): DGGITQSPKYLFRKEGQNVTLSCEQNLNHDAMYWYRQDPGQGLRLIYYSQIVNDFQKGDIAEGYSVSREKKESFPLTVTSAQKNPTAFYLCASSVGTGYYSNQPQHFGDGTRLSIL.

The gene calls are TRBV4-1 and TRBJ2-2; D not resolved. There are 14 residues in the CDR3. V lost 5 bases, J lost 7 bases, and 14 bases lay in between. Germline-derived CDR1 and CDR2 are MGHRA and YSYEKL. The CDR3 nucleotides are TGCGCCAGCAGCACGGCTGCAGGTGGCGGGGAGCTGTTTTTT. Translation gives CASSTAAGGGELFF.